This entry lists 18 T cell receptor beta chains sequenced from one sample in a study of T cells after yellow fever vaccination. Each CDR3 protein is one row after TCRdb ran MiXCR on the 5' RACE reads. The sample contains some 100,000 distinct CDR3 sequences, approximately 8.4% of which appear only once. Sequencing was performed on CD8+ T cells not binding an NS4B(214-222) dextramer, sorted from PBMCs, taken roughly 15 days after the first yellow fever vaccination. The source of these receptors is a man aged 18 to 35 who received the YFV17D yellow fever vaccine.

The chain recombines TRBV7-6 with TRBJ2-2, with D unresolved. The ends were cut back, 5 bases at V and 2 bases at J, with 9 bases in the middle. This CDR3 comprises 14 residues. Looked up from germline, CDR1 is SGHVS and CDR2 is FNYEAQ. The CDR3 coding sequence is TGTGCCAGCAGCCCGGACGGTAACACCGGGGAGCTGTTTTTT. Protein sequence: CASSPDGNTGELFF.

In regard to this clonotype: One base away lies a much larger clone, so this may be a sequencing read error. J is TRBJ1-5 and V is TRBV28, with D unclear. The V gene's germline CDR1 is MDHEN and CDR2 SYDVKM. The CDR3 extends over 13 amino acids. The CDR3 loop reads CARSLIRDQPQHF. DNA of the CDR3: TGTGCCAGGAGTTTGATTAGGGATCAGCCCCAGCATTTT.

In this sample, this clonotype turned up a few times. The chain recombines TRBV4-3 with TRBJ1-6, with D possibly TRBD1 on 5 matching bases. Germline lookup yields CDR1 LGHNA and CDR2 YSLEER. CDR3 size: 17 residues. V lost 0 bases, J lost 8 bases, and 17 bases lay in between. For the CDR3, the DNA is TGCGCCAGCAGCCAAGATTGGGTCAGAACAGGTTATTCACCCCTCCACTTT. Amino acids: CASSQDWVRTGYSPLHF.

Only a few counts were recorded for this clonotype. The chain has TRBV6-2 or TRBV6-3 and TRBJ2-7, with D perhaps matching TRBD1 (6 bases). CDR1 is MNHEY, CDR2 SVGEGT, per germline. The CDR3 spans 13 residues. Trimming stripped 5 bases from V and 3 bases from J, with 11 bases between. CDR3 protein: CASSRTAYYEQYF. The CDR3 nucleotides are TGTGCCAGCAGTCGGACAGCCTACTACGAGCAGTACTTC.

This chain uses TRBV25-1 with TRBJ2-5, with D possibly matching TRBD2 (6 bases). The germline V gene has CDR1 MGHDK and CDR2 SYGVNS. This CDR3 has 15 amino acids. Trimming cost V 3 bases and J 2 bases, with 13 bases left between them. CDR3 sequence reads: CASSDRVGGQETQYF. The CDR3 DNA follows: TGTGCCAGCAGTGATCGGGTGGGGGGACAAGAGACCCAGTACTTC.

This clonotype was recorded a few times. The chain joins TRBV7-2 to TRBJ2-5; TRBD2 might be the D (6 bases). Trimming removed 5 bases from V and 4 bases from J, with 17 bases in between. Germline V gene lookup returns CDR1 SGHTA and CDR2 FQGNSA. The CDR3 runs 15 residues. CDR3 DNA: TGTGCCAGCAGCGAAGCGGGCAGTCTCGGAGAGACCCAGTACTTC. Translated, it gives CASSEAGSLGETQYF.

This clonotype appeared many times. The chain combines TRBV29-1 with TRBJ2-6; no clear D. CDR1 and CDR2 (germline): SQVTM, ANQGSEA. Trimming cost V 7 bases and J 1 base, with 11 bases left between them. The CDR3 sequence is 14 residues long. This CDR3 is CSARAASGANVLTF. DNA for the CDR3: TGCAGCGCCCGGGCGGCGTCTGGGGCCAACGTCCTGACTTTC. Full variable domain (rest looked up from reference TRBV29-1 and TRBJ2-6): SAVISQKPSRDICQRGTSLTIQCQVDSQVTMMFWYRQQPGQSLTLIATANQGSEATYESGFVIDKFPISRPNLTFSTLTVSNMSPEDSSIYLCSARAASGANVLTFGAGSRLTVL.

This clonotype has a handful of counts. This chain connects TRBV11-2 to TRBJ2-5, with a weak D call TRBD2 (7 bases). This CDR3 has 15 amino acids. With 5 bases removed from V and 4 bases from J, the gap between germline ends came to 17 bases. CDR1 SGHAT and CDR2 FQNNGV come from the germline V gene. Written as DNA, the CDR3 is TGTGCCAGCAGCCCGGTGGGGGGGGGCCTAGAGACCCAGTACTTC. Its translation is CASSPVGGGLETQYF.

The CDR3 DNA follows: TGTGCCAGCAGCTTATTGTGGACAGGGTACACAGATACGCAGTATTTT. It translates to CASSLLWTGYTDTQYF. The J gene is TRBJ2-3, the V gene TRBV11-1; 8 bases agree with TRBD1. Germline V CDR1 and CDR2: SGHAT, FQDESV (reference sequence). The V and J ends lost 2 bases and 2 bases, in that order; junction bases with no gene match: 6. The CDR3 totals 16 residues.

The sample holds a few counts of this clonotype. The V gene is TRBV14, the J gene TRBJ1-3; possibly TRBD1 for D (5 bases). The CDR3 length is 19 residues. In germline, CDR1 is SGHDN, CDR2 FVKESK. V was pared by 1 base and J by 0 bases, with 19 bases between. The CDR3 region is CASSQGYSWGRSSGNTIYF. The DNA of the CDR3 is TGTGCCAGCAGCCAAGGTTACTCCTGGGGCCGAAGCTCTGGAAACACCATATATTTT.

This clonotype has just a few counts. CDR3 in amino acids: CASSFGPEQFF. The CDR3 region has the DNA TGTGCCAGCAGCTTCGGGCCTGAGCAGTTCTTC. This sequence joins TRBV7-9 and TRBJ2-1; D is uncertain. This CDR3 comprises 11 residues. Trimming left V 3 bases short and J 9 bases short, with 6 bases between. CDR1 SEHNR and CDR2 FQNEAQ come from the germline V gene (reference sequence).

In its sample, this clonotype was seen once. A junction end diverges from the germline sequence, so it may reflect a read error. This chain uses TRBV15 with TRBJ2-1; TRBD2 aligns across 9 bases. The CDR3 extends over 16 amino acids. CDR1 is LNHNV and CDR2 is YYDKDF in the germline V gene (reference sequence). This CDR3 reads CVTSSRSSGDHNEQFF. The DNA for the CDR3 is TGTGTCACCAGCAGTCGTTCTAGCGGGGACCACAATGAGCAGTTCTTC.

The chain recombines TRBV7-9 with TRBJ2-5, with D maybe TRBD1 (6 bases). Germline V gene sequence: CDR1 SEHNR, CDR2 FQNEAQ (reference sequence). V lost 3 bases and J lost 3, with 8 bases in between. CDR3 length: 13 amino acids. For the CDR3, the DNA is TGTGCCAGCAGCTTGACAGGAGAAGAGACCCAGTACTTC. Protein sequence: CASSLTGEETQYF. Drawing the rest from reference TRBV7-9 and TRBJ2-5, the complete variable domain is DTGVSQNPRHKITKRGQNVTFRCDPISEHNRLYWYRQTLGQGPEFLTYFQNEAQLEKSRLLSDRFSAERPKGSFSTLEIQRTEQGDSAMYLCASSLTGEETQYFGPGTRLLVL.

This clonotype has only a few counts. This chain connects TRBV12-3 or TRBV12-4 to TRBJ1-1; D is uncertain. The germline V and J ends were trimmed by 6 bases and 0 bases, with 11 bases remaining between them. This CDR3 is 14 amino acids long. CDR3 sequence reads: CASSSTAMNTEAFF. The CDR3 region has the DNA TGTGCCAGCAGCTCAACAGCGATGAACACTGAAGCTTTCTTT.

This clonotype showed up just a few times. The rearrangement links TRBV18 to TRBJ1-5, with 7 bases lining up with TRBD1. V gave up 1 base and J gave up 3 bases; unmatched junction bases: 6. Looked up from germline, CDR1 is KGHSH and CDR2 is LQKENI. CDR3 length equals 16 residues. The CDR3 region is CASSPRQGGINQPQHF. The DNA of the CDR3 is TGTGCCAGCTCACCACGACAGGGAGGAATCAATCAGCCCCAGCATTTT.

CDR3 amino acids: CASNLLDSRYNEQFF. In nucleotides, the CDR3 is TGTGCCAGCAACTTACTGGACAGTCGCTACAATGAGCAGTTCTTC. This chain connects TRBV6-5 to TRBJ2-1; D may be TRBD1 (6 bases). The CDR3 is 15 amino acids. Looked up from germline, CDR1 is MNHEY and CDR2 is SVGAGI. V was clipped by 7 bases and J by 3 bases, with 16 bases between them.

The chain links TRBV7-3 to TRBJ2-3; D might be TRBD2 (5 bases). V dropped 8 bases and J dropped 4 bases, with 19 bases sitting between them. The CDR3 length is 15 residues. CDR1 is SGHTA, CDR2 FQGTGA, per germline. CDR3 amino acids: CASALSRGLADTQYF. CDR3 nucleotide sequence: TGTGCCAGCGCACTTTCCAGAGGGTTGGCAGATACGCAGTATTTT.

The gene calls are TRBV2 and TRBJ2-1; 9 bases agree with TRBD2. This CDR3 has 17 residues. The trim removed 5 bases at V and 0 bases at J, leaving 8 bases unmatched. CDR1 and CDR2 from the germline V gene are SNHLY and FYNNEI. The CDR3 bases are TGTGCCAGCAGTCCTGGCGGGGGGGGTTCCTCCTACAATGAGCAGTTCTTC. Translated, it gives CASSPGGGGSSYNEQFF.